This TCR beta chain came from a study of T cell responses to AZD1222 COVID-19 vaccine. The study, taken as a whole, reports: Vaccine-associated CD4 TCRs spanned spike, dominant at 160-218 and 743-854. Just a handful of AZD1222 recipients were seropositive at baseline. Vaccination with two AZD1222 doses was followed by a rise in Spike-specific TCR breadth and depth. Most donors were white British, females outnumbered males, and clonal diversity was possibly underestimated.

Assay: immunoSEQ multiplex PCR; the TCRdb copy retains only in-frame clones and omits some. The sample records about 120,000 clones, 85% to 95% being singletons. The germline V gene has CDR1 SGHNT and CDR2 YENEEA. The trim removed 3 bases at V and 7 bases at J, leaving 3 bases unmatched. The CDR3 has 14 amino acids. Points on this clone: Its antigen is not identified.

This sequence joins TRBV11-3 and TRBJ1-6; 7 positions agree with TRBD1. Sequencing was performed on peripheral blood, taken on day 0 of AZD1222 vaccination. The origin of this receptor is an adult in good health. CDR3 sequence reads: CASSLTGTNSPLHF. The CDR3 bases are TGTGCCAGCAGCTTGACAGGGACCAATTCACCCCTCCACTTT.